This TCR beta chain appears in the sequencing data of a study of cytomegalovirus exposure and HLA in healthy donors. The study, taken as a whole, reports: Most observed TCR sequences were rare, whereas some public TCRs were detected in many donors. CMV antigen specificity was confirmed in vitro for three CMV-associated chains.

Germline lookup yields CDR1 LNHDA and CDR2 SQIVND (reference sequence). The J segment lost 8 bases and the V segment lost 3 bases, leaving 6 bases of the junction unmatched. The CDR3 runs 14 residues. The PCR was carried out with 60 Vbeta primers and 13 Jbeta primers. Clones were sequenced by immunoSEQ multiplex PCR, and TCRdb holds only the in-frame ones, with some missing. Its listing shows 80,000 or so clones. With respect to this clone: Its antigen remains unidentified.

The clonotype originates from a woman aged 25 to 39 in good health and CMV-seronegative. The chain employs TRBV19 and TRBJ1-5; TRBD1 agrees at 8 bases. The sample taken for sequencing was PBMCs. This CDR3 is CASSMGTGWEPQHF. CDR3 bases: TGTGCCAGTAGTATGGGGACAGGCTGGGAGCCCCAGCATTTT.